Each of the 15 T cell receptor beta chains below was sequenced from the same sample in a study of CD8 T cells in Susac syndrome. Random hexamers primed reverse transcription of about 0.45 to 1 ug RNA. TCRdb called the immunoSEQ multiplex PCR reads again in MiXCR, with one record for every CDR3 protein. The sample holds about 200,000 distinct CDR3 sequences, 95% seen once. Sequenced: CD4+ T cells from PBMCs. The receptors come from a human donor in good health.

In DNA, the CDR3 is TGTGCCACCAGTGCCGCCTTCGCCAATGAGCAGTTCTTC. Translation gives CATSAAFANEQFF. The genes are TRBV24-1 and TRBJ2-1; no definite D call. V dropped 5 bases and J dropped 6 bases, with 10 bases sitting between them. In germline, CDR1 is KGHDR, CDR2 SFDVKD. The CDR3 length is 13 residues.

The chain is built from TRBV30 and TRBJ1-5; 8 bases are shared with TRBD1. Trimming took 1 base from V and 0 from J; bases not matched to a gene: 5. Germline V gives CDR1 GTSNPN, CDR2 SVGIG (reference sequence). The length of the CDR3 is 16 residues. CDR3 coding DNA: TGTGCCTGGAGTGACAGGGGGACCTATAGCAATCAGCCCCAGCATTTT. Amino acids: CAWSDRGTYSNQPQHF.

CDR3 coding DNA: TGTGCCAGCAGCTCTCCCGGGGGGGACCAGTACTTC. It encodes CASSSPGGDQYF. The chain employs TRBV3-1 and TRBJ2-5, with 8 bases identical to TRBD2. The CDR3 is 12 residues long. J gave up 10 bases and V 5 bases, and 6 bases lay outside the gene matches. Germline V lookup: CDR1 LGHDT, CDR2 YNNKEL (reference sequence).

The chain carries TRBV6-1 and TRBJ2-1, with 12 positions matching TRBD2. Germline V gives CDR1 MNHNS, CDR2 SASEGT. J was trimmed by 7 bases and V by 6 bases; bases with no gene match: 10. The CDR3 sequence is 16 residues long. CDR3 protein: CASRRRTSGIRNEQFF. CDR3 DNA: TGTGCCAGCAGACGACGGACTAGCGGGATCCGGAATGAGCAGTTCTTC.

The chain carries TRBV5-1 and TRBJ2-1; 8 nucleotides match TRBD2. V lost 7 bases to trimming and J lost 3 bases; unmatched junction nucleotides: 9. Germline assignment: CDR1 SGHRS and CDR2 YFSETQ. The CDR3 extends over 15 amino acids. DNA for the CDR3: TGCGCCAGCCAACTAACTAGCGGCAACTACAATGAGCAGTTCTTC. Translation: CASQLTSGNYNEQFF.

The rearrangement links TRBV20-1 to TRBJ2-1; 9 positions agree with TRBD2. The V gene end was trimmed by 6 bases and the J gene end by 3 bases; junction bases not matched to a gene: 15. The germline V gene has CDR1 DFQATT and CDR2 SNEGSKA (reference sequence). The CDR3 covers 17 residues. CDR3 loop: CSANPSLAGGFYNEQFF. The CDR3 DNA reads as TGCAGTGCCAACCCATCCCTGGCGGGAGGGTTCTACAATGAGCAGTTCTTC.

V gene TRBV7-9 combines with J gene TRBJ2-7; D not resolved. The CDR3 has 14 amino acids. V lost 5 bases to trimming and J lost 4 bases, with 15 bases between them. Germline V gene data show CDR1 as SEHNR and CDR2 as FQNEAQ (reference sequence). The CDR3 here is CASSQSVEIYEQYF. The CDR3 nucleotides read TGTGCCAGCAGCCAATCTGTGGAGATTTACGAGCAGTACTTC.

The V call is TRBV4-3, the J call TRBJ2-1; 7 bases match TRBD2. V gave up 4 bases and J gave up 6 bases; unmatched junction bases: 6. Germline V gene data show CDR1 as LGHNA and CDR2 as YSLEER. The CDR3 is made up of 14 amino acids. The CDR3 coding sequence is TGCGCCAGCAGCCCGGGACTAACGTCCAATGAGCAGTTCTTC. It yields the protein CASSPGLTSNEQFF.

This clonotype was seen just once. The V and J genes are TRBV12-3 or TRBV12-4 and TRBJ2-7, with D possibly matching TRBD1 (5 bases). The CDR3 consists of 20 residues. Trimming removed 0 bases at V and 0 bases at J, with 24 bases between. The CDR3 sequence: CASSLAIRGIPLASSYEQYF. DNA of the CDR3: TGTGCCAGCAGTTTAGCGATAAGGGGCATTCCCCTGGCCAGCTCCTACGAGCAGTACTTC.

This chain uses TRBV3-1 with TRBJ2-5; no firm D call. Trimming pared 4 bases from V and 5 bases from J, leaving 11 bases between. Germline CDR1 and CDR2: LGHDT and YNNKEL (reference sequence). The CDR3 runs to 13 residues. Here the CDR3 reads CASSRTGSETQYF. CDR3 DNA: TGTGCCAGCAGCCGTACCGGTAGCGAGACCCAGTACTTC.

V gene TRBV7-9 combines with J gene TRBJ2-3, with 10 bases fitting TRBD2. CDR1 is SEHNR and CDR2 is FQNEAQ in the germline V gene (reference sequence). The ends lost 4 bases at V and 4 bases at J; junction bases unmatched: 2. This CDR3 region has 14 residues. The CDR3 sequence is CASSSSGRADTQYF. CDR3 nucleotides: TGTGCCAGCAGCTCCAGCGGGAGGGCAGATACGCAGTATTTT.

This clonotype was picked up a small number of times. V and J are TRBV30 and TRBJ2-1; D is possibly TRBD2 (5 bases). This CDR3 is built from 11 residues. V lost 5 bases and J lost 7, with 9 bases in between. From germline, CDR1 is GTSNPN and CDR2 SVGIG (reference sequence). The CDR3 reads CAWYTGNEQFF. CDR3 DNA: TGTGCCTGGTATACGGGAAATGAGCAGTTCTTC.

The V gene is TRBV6-1, the J gene TRBJ1-5; TRBD1 is a possible D gene (6 bases). The CDR3 totals 18 residues. Looked up from germline, CDR1 is MNHNS and CDR2 is SASEGT. Trimming left V 8 bases short and J 1 base short, with 24 bases between. CDR3 nucleotide sequence: TGTGCCAGCGCCCTAGGGGGGAGCATGTTTAGGAGCAATCAGCCCCAGCATTTT. It specifies CASALGGSMFRSNQPQHF.

This clonotype came up once. The chain couples TRBV30 to TRBJ2-5; 11 nucleotides match TRBD2. Germline V gives CDR1 GTSNPN, CDR2 SVGIG (reference sequence). The V and J ends lost 1 base and 0 bases, in that order; junction bases with no gene match: 7. This CDR3 spans 17 amino acids. CDR3 sequence: CAWSAGTSGEYQETQYF. CDR3 sequence (DNA): TGTGCCTGGAGTGCCGGGACTAGCGGAGAGTACCAAGAGACCCAGTACTTC.

The chain joins TRBV25-1 to TRBJ2-3; the match to TRBD1 covers 8 bases. Germline V gives CDR1 MGHDK, CDR2 SYGVNS. The CDR3 runs 16 residues. The trim removed 2 bases at V and 0 bases at J, leaving 4 bases unmatched. The CDR3, as DNA: TGTGCCAGCAGTGAAACGACAGGGGCTAGCACAGATACGCAGTATTTT. Amino acids: CASSETTGASTDTQYF.